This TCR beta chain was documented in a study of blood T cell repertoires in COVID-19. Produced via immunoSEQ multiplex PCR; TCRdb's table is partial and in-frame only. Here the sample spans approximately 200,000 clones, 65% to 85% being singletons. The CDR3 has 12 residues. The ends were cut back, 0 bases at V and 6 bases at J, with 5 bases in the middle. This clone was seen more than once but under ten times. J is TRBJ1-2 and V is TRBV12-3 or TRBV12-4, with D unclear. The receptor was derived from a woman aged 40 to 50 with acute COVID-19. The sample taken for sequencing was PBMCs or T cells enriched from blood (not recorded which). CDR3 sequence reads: CASSLASDGYTF. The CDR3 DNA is TGTGCCAGCAGTTTAGCTTCAGATGGCTACACCTTC.